A single sample is the source of the 20 T cell receptor beta chains below, sequenced in a study of OX40 agonist ivuxolimab in advanced cancers. Only in-frame clones appear in the TCRdb table, and some are missing; sequencing was by immunoSEQ multiplex PCR. This sample yields some 50,000 clones, of which 90% to 95% are seen a single time; 4% to 5% belongs to the top ten. This specimen consisted of CD4+ or CD8+ T cells sorted from blood, obtained in a trial of the OX40 agonist ivuxolimab. The receptor source for this set is an adult with an advanced solid tumor such as melanoma, head and neck, liver or kidney cancer.

The DNA of the CDR3 is TGTGCCAGCAGCTTGACAGGGGAAGGCGAGCAGTACGTC. It is translated as CASSLTGEGEQYV. The V call is TRBV7-3, the J call TRBJ2-7; 8 nucleotides align to TRBD1. The CDR3 contains 13 residues. Trimming cost V 3 bases and J 6 bases; bases outside gene matches: 4. Germline V CDR1 and CDR2: SGHTA, FQGTGA.

V usage is TRBV5-1 and J usage is TRBJ2-5, with D uncertain. With the DNA end fitting TRBJ2-7 better, the J assignment may be wrong. This CDR3 contains 16 residues. Germline CDR1 and CDR2: SGHRS and YFSETQ. In nucleotides, the CDR3 is TGCGCCAGCAGCTCCCGGGCGACGAGTACAGAGTACGAGCAGTACTTC. Encoded protein: CASSSRATSTEYEQYF.

This clone was seen only once. The chain uses TRBV27 and TRBJ2-7; 10 nucleotides line up with TRBD2. Germline V gene data show CDR1 as MNHEY and CDR2 as SMNVEV (reference sequence). Trimming at V came to 4 bases and at J to 2 bases, leaving 5 bases not matched to a gene. The length of the CDR3 is 15 residues. DNA for the CDR3: TGTGCCAGCAGTTCAACTAGCGGGATAACCTACGAGCAGTACTTC. Its protein is CASSSTSGITYEQYF.

The rearrangement uses TRBV27 and TRBJ2-3, with 15 bases identical to TRBD2. Germline V gives CDR1 MNHEY, CDR2 SMNVEV (reference sequence). V lost 4 bases, J lost 5 bases, and 13 bases stayed unmatched. The CDR3 sequence is 19 residues long. CDR3 coding DNA: TGTGCCAGCAGTTGGGCGGGACTAGCGGGAGGTGGGGCAGGAGATACGCAGTATTTT. It codes for CASSWAGLAGGGAGDTQYF.

This chain uses TRBV15 with TRBJ1-5; a possible D gene is TRBD1 (5 bases). Trimming removed 5 bases from V and 5 bases from J, with 10 bases in between. The CDR3 is 13 amino acids. CDR1 and CDR2 (germline): LNHNV, YYDKDF (reference sequence). The CDR3, as DNA: TGTGCCACCAGCCCCAGGGCCGATCAGCCCCAGCATTTT. Its protein is CATSPRADQPQHF.

The chain has TRBV7-3 and TRBJ2-7, with 8 nucleotides matching TRBD1. The CDR3 extends over 16 amino acids. From germline, CDR1 is SGHTA and CDR2 FQGTGA. The V segment lost 5 bases and the J segment 3 bases; nucleotides outside the gene matches: 12. The CDR3 protein is CASSPADDRGDYEQYF. The CDR3 DNA sequence: TGTGCCAGCAGCCCCGCCGATGACAGGGGCGACTACGAGCAGTACTTC.

The chain couples TRBV27 to TRBJ2-1; D gene unclear. In germline, CDR1 is MNHEY, CDR2 SMNVEV (reference sequence). The CDR3 sequence is 14 residues long. Trimming pared 3 bases from V and 7 bases from J, leaving 13 bases between. CDR3 coding DNA: TGTGCCAGCAGTTTCCAACCAGTGGGGAATGAGCAGTTCTTC. Amino acids: CASSFQPVGNEQFF.

V gene TRBV4-1 combines with J gene TRBJ1-4, with a tentative D call TRBD1 (6 bases). The CDR3 sequence is 16 residues long. Germline CDR1 and CDR2: MGHRA and YSYEKL. V lost 4 bases, J lost 4 bases, and 16 bases lay in between. CDR3 DNA sequence: TGCGCCAGCAGCCTAACGCAGGGGTTGGTTAATGAAAAACTGTTTTTT. Protein product: CASSLTQGLVNEKLFF.

This chain joins TRBV11-2 and TRBJ2-5; the D gene is possibly TRBD1 (6 bases). The germline V gene has CDR1 SGHAT and CDR2 FQNNGV. The germline V and J ends were trimmed by 6 bases and 4 bases, with 18 bases remaining between them. The CDR3 spans 15 residues. The CDR3 DNA reads as TGTGCCAGCAGGAAACGGCAGGGGTGGCTAGAGACCCAGTACTTC. This translates into CASRKRQGWLETQYF.

This clone was detected once. The chain links TRBV7-9 to TRBJ2-3; D may be TRBD1 or TRBD2 (5 bases each). CDR3 length equals 16 residues. V was clipped by 2 bases and J by 6 bases, with 18 bases between them. Germline CDR1 and CDR2: SEHNR and FQNEAQ (reference sequence). The CDR3 DNA follows: TGTGCCAGCAGCTTAATCCCTAGCAGGGCCCCGGATACGCAGTATTTT. Its translation is CASSLIPSRAPDTQYF.

The chain combines TRBV27 with TRBJ2-7; D unclear. CDR1 is MNHEY, CDR2 SMNVEV, per germline (reference sequence). Trimming stripped 2 bases from V and 4 bases from J, with 12 bases between. The CDR3 has 14 amino acids. The CDR3, as DNA: TGTGCCAGCAGTTTAATTGGGTCTGGTTACGAGCAGTACTTC. Translating gives CASSLIGSGYEQYF.

The gene calls are TRBV4-1 and TRBJ2-5, with 14 bases aligning to TRBD2. Trimming removed 5 bases from V and 4 bases from J; junction bases left unmatched: 3. The CDR3 spans 15 residues. Germline CDR1 is MGHRA and CDR2 is YSYEKL. As DNA, the CDR3 is TGCGCCAGCAGCACGGGGACTAGCGGGAGAGAGACCCAGTACTTC. Translation: CASSTGTSGRETQYF.

A note on this clone: The junction shows a germline mismatch at one end, possibly a read error. The rearrangement uses TRBV9 and TRBJ1-4; 7 bases line up with TRBD1. CDR3 length: 15 amino acids. Per germline, CDR1 SGDLS and CDR2 YYNGEE. As DNA, the CDR3 is TGTGCCAGCAGCGTAGTTGAGGGGGCCGGGGGTCCCCTCGCTTTT. Its protein is CASSVVEGAGGPLAF.

The rearrangement links TRBV7-9 to TRBJ1-1, with D tentatively TRBD1 (6 bases). Trimming cost V 5 bases and J 3 bases, with 19 bases left between them. Germline lookup yields CDR1 SEHNR and CDR2 FQNEAQ (reference sequence). The CDR3 contains 16 residues. The CDR3 nucleotides are TGTGCCAGCAGCCCAACCCTAGGGGCAGGGGACACTGAAGCTTTCTTT. It encodes CASSPTLGAGDTEAFF.

V gene TRBV11-2 combines with J gene TRBJ1-1; D gene uncertain. V was pared by 3 bases and J by 2 bases, with 7 bases between. In germline, CDR1 is SGHAT, CDR2 FQNNGV. The CDR3 loop spans 13 amino acids. This CDR3 is CASSLGINTEAFF. The DNA of the CDR3 is TGTGCCAGCAGCTTGGGGATAAACACTGAAGCTTTCTTT.

The V call is TRBV6-5, the J call TRBJ1-5; D may be TRBD1 (6 bases). V lost 2 bases and J 0 bases, leaving 11 bases between the germline ends. Germline CDR1 MNHEY, CDR2 SVGAGI. The CDR3 has 16 residues. This chain's CDR3 is CASSYGGGGSNQPQHF. The CDR3 region has the DNA TGTGCCAGCAGTTACGGCGGGGGCGGTAGCAATCAGCCCCAGCATTTT.

V is TRBV6-1 and J is TRBJ1-1; D gene ambiguous. This CDR3 contains 15 residues. Trimming took 1 base from V and 0 from J, leaving 9 bases between them. Germline values: CDR1 MNHNS, CDR2 SASEGT. The CDR3 is CASSEVGQLNTEAFF. In DNA, the CDR3 is TGTGCCAGCAGTGAAGTTGGGCAGCTGAACACTGAAGCTTTCTTT.

CDR3 nucleotide sequence: TGTGCCAGCAGTCTACCCGGGACTAGCGGGGGGTATACGCAGTATTTT. Protein: CASSLPGTSGGYTQYF. The rearrangement links TRBV27 to TRBJ2-3; 15 bases map to TRBD2. V lost 5 bases and J lost 7; bases outside the gene matches: 7. Germline assignment: CDR1 MNHEY and CDR2 SMNVEV (reference sequence). The CDR3 sequence is 16 residues long.

This clone was seen once. V is TRBV15 and J is TRBJ1-5; TRBD1 might be the D (6 bases). The V end lost 6 bases, the J end lost 6 bases, and 18 bases lay between the germline ends. Germline-derived CDR1 and CDR2 are LNHNV and YYDKDF (reference sequence). The CDR3 runs to 15 residues. The CDR3, as DNA: TGTGCCACCAGTCATACAACAGGGATTTTTCAGCCCCAGCATTTT. This codes for CATSHTTGIFQPQHF.

The rearrangement uses TRBV7-9 and TRBJ2-3, with 7 nucleotides matching TRBD2. The CDR3 length is 16 residues. V lost 3 bases and J lost 0; bases outside the gene matches: 6. CDR1 and CDR2 from the germline V gene are SEHNR and FQNEAQ (reference sequence). The CDR3 sequence is CASSFAGADSTDTQYF. The CDR3 region has the DNA TGTGCCAGCAGCTTCGCGGGAGCCGATAGCACAGATACGCAGTATTTT.